Given below is one TCR beta chain in context. No antigen is known for it. The PCR used 60 Vbeta and 13 Jbeta primers. TCRdb's table, derived via immunoSEQ multiplex PCR, lists solely in-frame clones and lacks some. The sample consists of about 160,000 clones, 75% to 80% of them appearing once. Germline V gene sequence: CDR1 SGHDT, CDR2 YYEEEE. The CDR3 spans 15 residues. Trimming took 4 bases from V and 2 from J; bases not matched to a gene: 3. This specimen comes from a study of cytomegalovirus exposure and HLA in healthy donors. Study-wide points: A later analysis linked a missense variant in DCLRE1C to the trimming of TCR beta V and J genes. Later analysis showed TCR association rates varying by HLA locus, highest for DRB1 and lowest for HLA-C. The investigators catalogued 150 to 200 TCR beta chains as cytomegalovirus-associated. In vitro data verified three CMV-associated chains as specific for CMV antigens.

This receptor was identified in a woman in her thirties or forties in good health and CMV-seronegative. Material for sequencing was PBMCs. The chain is built from TRBV5-6 and TRBJ2-7; 13 bases map to TRBD2. The CDR3 protein is CASSLGTSGAYEQYF. CDR3 DNA sequence: TGTGCCAGCAGCCTAGGGACTAGCGGGGCCTACGAGCAGTACTTC.